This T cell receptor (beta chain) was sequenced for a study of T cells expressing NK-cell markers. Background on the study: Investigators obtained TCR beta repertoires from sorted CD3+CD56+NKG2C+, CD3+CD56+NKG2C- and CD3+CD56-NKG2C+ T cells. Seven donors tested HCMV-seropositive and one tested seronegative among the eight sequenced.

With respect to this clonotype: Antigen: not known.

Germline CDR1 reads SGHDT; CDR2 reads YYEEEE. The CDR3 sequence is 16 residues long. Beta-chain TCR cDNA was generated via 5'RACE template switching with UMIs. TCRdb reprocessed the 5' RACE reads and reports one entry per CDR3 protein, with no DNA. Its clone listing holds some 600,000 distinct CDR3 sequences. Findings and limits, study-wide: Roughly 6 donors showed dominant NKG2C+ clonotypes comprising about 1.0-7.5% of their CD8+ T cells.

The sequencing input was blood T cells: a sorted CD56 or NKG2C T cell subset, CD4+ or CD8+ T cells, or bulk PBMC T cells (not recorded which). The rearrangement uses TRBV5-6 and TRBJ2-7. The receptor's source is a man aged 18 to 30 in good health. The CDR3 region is CASSLFAGESADEQYF.